The TCR beta chain described here comes from a study of blood T cell repertoires in COVID-19. Study summary: Researchers got acute and convalescent COVID-19 samples from the United States, Italy and Spain. From T cells, B-cell-depleted T cells, or PBMCs came the material, which was cDNA or gDNA.

Original data processing: Using reference gene primer amplification, nucleated cell counts were estimated. TCRdb's copy holds only in-frame clones and misses some; the assay was immunoSEQ multiplex PCR. Clonal size and the V and J genes are those of that table, whereas D and trimming came from the DNA. The repertoire holds 200,000 to 250,000 clones, with about 93% as singletons. This CDR3 contains 14 residues. Per the germline V gene, CDR1 is SNHLY and CDR2 is FYNNEI. Trimming removed 10 bases at V and 1 base at J, with 16 bases between. The sample comprised peripheral blood. V gene TRBV2 combines with J gene TRBJ1-1, with D maybe TRBD1 (6 bases). This TCR was recovered from a man in his 60s with COVID-19, enrolled during active disease. This CDR3 is CAINSGVANTEAFF. CDR3 DNA sequence: TGTGCCATCAACTCAGGGGTAGCGAACACTGAAGCTTTCTTT.